Following are 32 T cell receptor beta chains from one sample sequenced in a study of a mutant IDH1 vaccine in newly diagnosed glioma. Method: immunoSEQ multiplex PCR; TCRdb's copy keeps in-frame clones and lacks some. This table has tens of thousands of clones, around nine tenths appearing once. Their cognate antigens are unknown. Regarding time point: week 5, during vaccination. Each vaccine dose was 300 ug of mutant IDH1 20-mer peptide, with topical imiquimod. This material consisted of PBMCs, taken from a glioma patient whose treatment included an IDH1 peptide vaccine. All receptors derive from a woman aged 50 to 60 with glioma.

V is TRBV19 and J is TRBJ2-2; no reliable D call. The CDR3 has 14 residues. The germline V and J ends were trimmed by 5 bases and 1 base, with 8 bases remaining between them. Germline V gene sequence: CDR1 LNHDA, CDR2 SQIVND (reference sequence). CDR3 amino acids: CASSYGRNTGELFF. The CDR3 coding sequence is TGTGCCAGTAGTTATGGACGGAACACCGGGGAGCTGTTTTTT.

This clone was seen once. The V and J genes are TRBV28 and TRBJ2-7, with 9 nucleotides matching TRBD2. With 5 bases clipped from V and 3 bases from J, the junction kept 8 bases outside the gene matches. This CDR3 is built from 15 residues. Germline assignment: CDR1 MDHEN and CDR2 SYDVKM. Here the CDR3 reads CASSASGNPFYEQYF. The DNA of the CDR3 is TGTGCCAGCAGTGCTAGCGGGAACCCCTTCTACGAGCAGTACTTC.

This chain connects TRBV5-1 to TRBJ2-5; the D gene is possibly TRBD1 (5 bases). The CDR3 contains 15 residues. Trimming stripped 2 bases from V and 1 base from J, with 12 bases between. The V gene's germline CDR1 is SGHRS and CDR2 YFSETQ. The CDR3 DNA sequence: TGCGCCAGCAGCTTTCGAGACAGCCCCCAAGAGACCCAGTACTTC. Translated: CASSFRDSPQETQYF.

This clone has only a few counts. This same CDR3 is encoded by further DNA sequences in the sample. The J gene is TRBJ2-3, the V gene TRBV6-1, with TRBD2 identical over 12 bases. The length of the CDR3 is 15 residues. With 2 bases clipped from V and 6 bases from J, the junction kept 3 bases outside the gene matches. The V gene's germline CDR1 is MNHNS and CDR2 SASEGT. CDR3 residues: CASSELAGGPDTQYF. The DNA for the CDR3 is TGTGCCAGCAGTGAACTAGCGGGAGGGCCTGATACGCAGTATTTT.

Only a few counts were recorded for this clone. The rearrangement uses TRBV10-3 and TRBJ1-1, with no clear D. The V gene lost 3 bases and the J gene lost 4 bases, with 9 bases spanning the gap. The CDR3 is 13 amino acids. The germline gives CDR1 ENHRY, CDR2 SYGVKD. The CDR3 nucleotides read TGTGCCATCAGTGACCACCGGACCACTGAAGCTTTCTTT. The encoded protein is CAISDHRTTEAFF.

This clone was observed once. This sequence joins TRBV11-2 and TRBJ2-5, with D tentatively TRBD1 or TRBD2 (5 bases each). Trimming cost V 1 base and J 10 bases, with 16 bases left between them. CDR1 is SGHAT, CDR2 FQNNGV, per germline. The CDR3 runs to 14 residues. CDR3 loop: CASSLGDGGRDQYF. The CDR3 DNA reads as TGTGCCAGCAGCTTAGGGGACGGCGGTAGGGACCAGTACTTC. Together with reference TRBV11-2 and TRBJ2-5, the CDR3 gives the full variable domain: EAGVAQSPRYKIIEKRQSVAFWCNPISGHATLYWYQQILGQGPKLLIQFQNNGVVDDSQLPKDRFSAERLKGVDSTLKIQPAKLEDSAVYLCASSLGDGGRDQYFGPGTRLLVL.

The rearrangement uses TRBV19 and TRBJ1-5; a possible D gene is TRBD1 (6 bases). The V end was cut by 5 bases, the J end by 6 bases, with 14 bases between. The CDR3 length is 14 residues. Per germline, CDR1 LNHDA and CDR2 SQIVND (reference sequence). CDR3 protein: CASSQSTGSQPQHF. CDR3 DNA: TGTGCCAGTAGTCAAAGTACAGGGTCTCAGCCCCAGCATTTT.

The V call is TRBV29-1, the J call TRBJ2-7; D tentatively fits TRBD1 or TRBD2 (6 bases each). V dropped 5 bases and J dropped 7 bases, with 18 bases sitting between them. The CDR3 covers 13 residues. CDR1 is SQVTM, CDR2 ANQGSEA, per germline. The CDR3 is CSVTRGARGEQYF. In DNA form, the CDR3 reads TGCAGCGTTACTAGGGGGGCGAGAGGAGAGCAGTACTTC.

The chain is built from TRBV6-6 and TRBJ1-6; TRBD1 is a possible D gene (5 bases). V lost 0 bases to trimming and J lost 7 bases, with 13 bases between them. The germline gives CDR1 MNHNY, CDR2 SVGAGI (reference sequence). The CDR3 covers 16 residues. The CDR3 loop is CASSYSGGRGNSPLHF. In DNA, the CDR3 is TGTGCCAGCAGTTACTCCGGGGGTAGAGGAAATTCACCCCTCCACTTT.

This chain joins TRBV9 and TRBJ1-2, with 8 bases identical to TRBD1. V was pared by 6 bases and J by 4 bases, with 11 bases of the junction left unmatched. The CDR3 totals 15 residues. Germline values: CDR1 SGDLS, CDR2 YYNGEE. The CDR3 region has the DNA TGTGCCAGCACCTCGACAGGGGTCGATTCCTATGGCTACACCTTC. Its protein product is CASTSTGVDSYGYTF.

The chain employs TRBV12-5 and TRBJ2-1; D remains ambiguous. CDR3 size: 13 residues. Germline V gives CDR1 LGHNT, CDR2 FRNRAP. V dropped 1 base and J dropped 8 bases, with 9 bases sitting between them. The CDR3 DNA sequence: TGTGCTAGTGGTTTGGCTTTGGCCGATGAGCAGTTCTTC. This encodes CASGLALADEQFF.

The chain is built from TRBV27 and TRBJ2-1; D gene uncertain. Trimming took 6 bases from V and 0 from J, leaving 12 bases between them. Germline CDR1 is MNHEY and CDR2 is SMNVEV (reference sequence). This CDR3 contains 15 residues. The CDR3 nucleotides read TGTGCCAGCAGCTCCTCGCCGAGCTCCTACAATGAGCAGTTCTTC. Translation: CASSSSPSSYNEQFF.

V and J are TRBV5-4 and TRBJ2-1, with TRBD1 as a possible D gene (6 bases). The germline V gene encodes CDR1 SGHNT and CDR2 YYREEE (reference sequence). The CDR3 consists of 14 residues. Trimming took off 7 bases at V and 5 bases at J, with 16 bases between the two ends. As DNA, the CDR3 is TGTGCCAGCTTGGACCAGGGGACGGACAATGAGCAGTTCTTC. Translating gives CASLDQGTDNEQFF.

This sequence joins TRBV19 and TRBJ2-5; the D call may be TRBD1 or TRBD2 (5 bases each). Germline loops: CDR1 LNHDA, CDR2 SQIVND (reference sequence). This CDR3 region has 14 residues. The germline V and J ends were trimmed by 7 bases and 2 bases, with 14 bases remaining between them. The CDR3 DNA follows: TGTGCCAGTACCATCGTTTGGGGGCAAGAGACCCAGTACTTC. It translates to CASTIVWGQETQYF.

The V call is TRBV7-9, the J call TRBJ1-1; D perhaps matches TRBD1 (5 bases). V shed 5 bases and J shed 0 bases, with 10 bases lying between them. This CDR3 spans 14 amino acids. The V gene's germline CDR1 is SEHNR and CDR2 FQNEAQ (reference sequence). DNA of the CDR3: TGTGCCAGCAGCGAAAGGACAATGAACACTGAAGCTTTCTTT. This sequence encodes CASSERTMNTEAFF.

The chain couples TRBV4-2 to TRBJ2-1, with 10 bases identical to TRBD2. Per the germline V gene, CDR1 is LGHNA and CDR2 is YNFKEQ. J was trimmed by 7 bases and V by 2 bases; bases with no gene match: 23. The CDR3 consists of 21 residues. Written as DNA, the CDR3 is TGTGCCAGCAGCCAAAAGTGGGGTGGACAGGGACGACTAGCGGGTACGAATGAGCAGTTCTTC. This sequence encodes CASSQKWGGQGRLAGTNEQFF.

The chain recombines TRBV30 with TRBJ1-1, with 7 bases lining up with TRBD1. The V gene end was trimmed by 3 bases and the J gene end by 5 bases; junction bases not matched to a gene: 6. The CDR3 sequence is 13 residues long. The germline CDR1 and CDR2 sequences are GTSNPN and SVGIG (reference sequence). The CDR3 nucleotides read TGTGCCTGGAGCCAGGGGGTGGGGACTGAAGCTTTCTTT. It codes for CAWSQGVGTEAFF.

V is TRBV5-1 and J is TRBJ2-7; 8 nucleotides align to TRBD1. The V gene end was trimmed by 3 bases and the J gene end by 2 bases; junction bases not matched to a gene: 1. Germline V gene data show CDR1 as SGHRS and CDR2 as YFSETQ. This CDR3 spans 13 amino acids. CDR3 DNA sequence: TGCGCCAGCAGCTCGACAGGGGCCTACGAGCAGTACTTC. It specifies CASSSTGAYEQYF.

V and J are TRBV19 and TRBJ1-5; TRBD1 aligns across 9 bases. J lost 7 bases, V lost 6 bases, and 7 bases had no gene match. Germline CDR1 and CDR2: LNHDA and SQIVND (reference sequence). This CDR3 is built from 14 residues. The CDR3 sequence is CASRVGQGRQPQHF. The CDR3 DNA reads as TGTGCCAGTAGGGTGGGACAGGGAAGGCAGCCCCAGCATTTT.

Only one count was recorded for this clone. The V gene is TRBV29-1, the J gene TRBJ2-1; no reliable D call. The CDR3 is made up of 12 amino acids. Per the germline V gene, CDR1 is SQVTM and CDR2 is ANQGSEA. Trimming left V 3 bases short and J 3 bases short, with 6 bases between. The CDR3 DNA reads as TGCAGCGTTGACAGCCTCTACAATGAGCAGTTCTTC. Translation: CSVDSLYNEQFF.

This clone was seen only a few times. This chain joins TRBV30 and TRBJ1-1, with D possibly TRBD1 on 5 matching bases. Trimming removed 4 bases at V and 5 bases at J, with 11 bases between. The germline V gene has CDR1 GTSNPN and CDR2 SVGIG (reference sequence). The CDR3 has 12 residues. In nucleotides, the CDR3 is TGTGCCTGGAACCGGGACGCTACTGAAGCTTTCTTT. Translation: CAWNRDATEAFF.

The gene calls are TRBV9 and TRBJ1-3; possibly TRBD1 for D (6 bases). This CDR3 contains 15 residues. The ends were cut back, 5 bases at V and 2 bases at J, with 14 bases in the middle. Germline CDR1 SGDLS, CDR2 YYNGEE. DNA for the CDR3: TGTGCCAGCAGTTGGACAGAGAATCCTGGAAACACCATATATTTT. This encodes CASSWTENPGNTIYF.

The chain carries TRBV15 and TRBJ1-1; D ambiguous. The germline V and J ends were trimmed by 5 bases and 1 base, with 8 bases remaining between them. Germline loops: CDR1 LNHNV, CDR2 YYDKDF (reference sequence). The CDR3 is made up of 13 amino acids. This CDR3 is CATSPRPNTEAFF. The CDR3 nucleotides are TGTGCCACCAGCCCCCGACCGAACACTGAAGCTTTCTTT.

The gene calls are TRBV7-9 and TRBJ1-2; D might be TRBD1 (5 bases). The CDR3 extends over 13 amino acids. Germline V CDR1 and CDR2: SEHNR, FQNEAQ (reference sequence). V was pared by 6 bases and J by 8 bases, with 16 bases between. CDR3 bases: TGTGCCAGCAGTAACCAGGGAGTAGGAGGCTACACCTTC. This encodes CASSNQGVGGYTF.

The gene calls are TRBV18 and TRBJ1-4; tentatively, D is TRBD1 (6 bases). Germline V gene sequence: CDR1 KGHSH, CDR2 LQKENI. Deletions cut 2 bases from V and 3 bases from J, with 7 bases between. The CDR3 consists of 14 residues. For the CDR3, the DNA is TGTGCCAGCTCACCAGGACAGTCTAATGAAAAACTGTTTTTT. Its translation is CASSPGQSNEKLFF. Full variable domain (missing parts from reference TRBV18 and TRBJ1-4): NAGVMQNPRHLVRRRGQEARLRCSPMKGHSHVYWYRQLPEEGLKFMVYLQKENIIDESGMPKERFSAEFPKEGPSILRIQQVVRGDSAAYFCASSPGQSNEKLFFGSGTQLSVL.

This clone was recorded once. The chain couples TRBV7-9 to TRBJ1-2; D is possibly TRBD1 (5 bases). Germline values: CDR1 SEHNR, CDR2 FQNEAQ (reference sequence). The CDR3 totals 13 residues. V was trimmed by 5 bases and J by 6 bases, leaving 13 bases between them. The CDR3 coding sequence is TGTGCCAGCAGCCCCGGGCTGGGGGATGGCTACACCTTC. It codes for CASSPGLGDGYTF.

The rearrangement links TRBV5-4 to TRBJ2-2; D possibly corresponds to TRBD2 (5 bases). V shed 0 bases and J shed 3 bases, with 9 bases lying between them. CDR1 and CDR2 from the germline V gene are SGHNT and YYREEE (reference sequence). CDR3 length: 15 amino acids. The CDR3 is CASSLGELDTGELFF. CDR3 nucleotides: TGTGCCAGCAGCTTGGGGGAGTTGGACACCGGGGAGCTGTTTTTT.

The chain combines TRBV9 with TRBJ2-7, with 7 nucleotides matching TRBD1. This CDR3 comprises 15 residues. With 3 bases clipped from V and 0 bases from J, the junction kept 6 bases outside the gene matches. Germline CDR1 and CDR2: SGDLS and YYNGEE. The CDR3: CASSEGTVSSYEQYF. CDR3 DNA: TGTGCCAGCAGCGAGGGGACAGTCAGCTCCTACGAGCAGTACTTC.

The gene calls are TRBV7-9 and TRBJ1-6; 8 bases align to TRBD1. The V segment lost 4 bases and the J segment 9 bases; nucleotides outside the gene matches: 5. Germline CDR1 and CDR2: SEHNR and FQNEAQ (reference sequence). The CDR3 extends over 14 amino acids. The CDR3 spells CASSWGQATSPLHF. Written as DNA, the CDR3 is TGTGCCAGCAGCTGGGGACAGGCGACTTCACCCCTCCACTTT.

The chain has TRBV10-3 and TRBJ1-1; D might be TRBD1 (6 bases). V was trimmed by 0 bases and J by 0 bases, leaving 14 bases between them. Germline CDR1 reads ENHRY; CDR2 reads SYGVKD. This CDR3 contains 17 residues. The CDR3 nucleotides are TGTGCCATCAGTGAGTCGAAGGGGGGCGGGATGAACACTGAAGCTTTCTTT. Translated, it gives CAISESKGGGMNTEAFF.

This clone was counted a single time. The gene calls are TRBV5-6 and TRBJ2-5, with D tentatively TRBD1 (7 bases). Germline lookup yields CDR1 SGHDT and CDR2 YYEEEE. V lost 0 bases, J lost 5 bases, and 11 bases lay in between. There are 14 residues in the CDR3. The CDR3 spells CASSLGSGGETQYF. As DNA, the CDR3 is TGTGCCAGCAGCTTGGGTTCAGGGGGGGAGACCCAGTACTTC.

The chain carries TRBV30 and TRBJ2-1; perhaps TRBD2 as D (5 bases). Trimming took 8 bases from V and 4 from J, leaving 18 bases between them. The CDR3 runs to 14 residues. The germline gives CDR1 GTSNPN, CDR2 SVGIG (reference sequence). CDR3 residues: CARDSDTPYNEQFF. The CDR3 DNA sequence: TGTGCCCGAGATAGCGATACCCCTTACAATGAGCAGTTCTTC.